This T cell receptor (beta chain) was found in a study of CD8 T cells in Susac syndrome. The authors reverse transcribed roughly 0.5 to 1 ug RNA with random hexamers. Using its own MiXCR run on the immunoSEQ multiplex PCR reads, TCRdb lists one record per CDR3 protein. The repertoire consists of 210,000 or so distinct CDR3 sequences, with roughly nine tenths occurring once and the leading ten covering about 0.12%. This TCR was recovered from a human donor with multiple sclerosis. The sequenced sample was CD8+ T cells from PBMCs.

The CDR3 region is CASSQEVFRQASMNTEAFF. The CDR3 DNA reads TGTGCCAGCAGCCAAGAAGTGTTTCGGCAGGCTAGCATGAACACTGAAGCTTTCTTT. The gene calls are TRBV3-1 and TRBJ1-1; D is uncertain. Germline CDR1 is LGHDT and CDR2 is YNNKEL (reference sequence). V was shortened by 0 bases and J by 0 bases, with 20 bases between the two germline ends. The CDR3 is made up of 19 amino acids.